The 9 T cell receptor beta chains below come from one sample, sequenced in a study of regulatory T cells in long-lasting Graves disease. Library construction for TCR beta used iRepertoire HTBI primers and Arm-PCR of CDR3 regions. In TCRdb, the multiplex PCR reads were re-called with MiXCR into one record per CDR3 protein. This table has 520,000 or so distinct CDR3 sequences, more than 10% appearing once. Time point given: newly diagnosed GD, antithyroid drugs for less than 3 months. There was RNA extracted from PBMCs, and the TCR library was made from it. This same sample was also part of a study on T cells in Graves' hyperthyroidism and ophthalmopathy.

The sequenced sample was peripheral blood mononuclear cells (PBMCs), obtained at new diagnosis, from a patient treated with antithyroid drugs. These receptors were collected from a woman aged 25 to 39 with Graves disease.

The table lists this clonotype with many counts. The V call is TRBV7-2, the J call TRBJ2-7; TRBD2 aligns across 7 bases. The junction had 5 bases not matched to a gene; V was cut back by 1 base and J by 5 bases. In germline, CDR1 is SGHTA, CDR2 FQGNSA. The length of the CDR3 is 14 residues. The CDR3 DNA reads TGTGCCAGCAGCTTAGGCGGGAGTACGAACGAGCAGTACTTC. Its protein is CASSLGGSTNEQYF.

This clonotype showed up just a few times. The gene calls are TRBV11-2 and TRBJ2-1; 8 bases line up with TRBD1. The junction had 10 bases not matched to a gene; V was cut back by 3 bases and J by 9 bases. The CDR3 runs to 15 residues. The V gene's germline CDR1 is SGHAT and CDR2 FQNNGV. CDR3 residues: CASSFDRGRVGEQFF. The CDR3 region has the DNA TGTGCCAGCAGCTTTGACAGGGGCAGGGTGGGTGAGCAGTTCTTC.

This clonotype has a count of ten or more. V is TRBV19 and J is TRBJ1-1; D not resolved. Trimming shortened V by 9 bases and J by 0 bases, and 5 bases separated the two germline ends. The germline V gene encodes CDR1 LNHDA and CDR2 SQIVND (reference sequence). The CDR3 runs 11 residues. The chain's CDR3 is CASHLNTEAFF. The CDR3 nucleotides are TGTGCCAGCCACCTGAACACTGAAGCTTTCTTT.

The chain is built from TRBV29-1 and TRBJ1-4, with D hard to call. This CDR3 is built from 13 residues. CDR1 SQVTM and CDR2 ANQGSEA come from the germline V gene. The ends were cut back, 7 bases at V and 6 bases at J, with 15 bases in the middle. Written as DNA, the CDR3 is TGCAGCGCCCGCGACTGGGAGGATGAAAAACTGTTTTTT. Protein sequence: CSARDWEDEKLFF.

This clonotype occurred many times. The rearrangement joins TRBV10-3 to TRBJ1-2, with a possible D match to TRBD1 (6 bases). CDR3 size: 14 residues. Germline V gives CDR1 ENHRY, CDR2 SYGVKD. Trimming cost V 3 bases and J 8 bases, with 16 bases left between them. The CDR3 protein is CAISEQDSHLGYTF. The CDR3 nucleotides read TGTGCCATCAGTGAACAGGACAGCCACCTGGGCTACACCTTC.

This clonotype was counted ten times or more. The genes are TRBV18 and TRBJ2-5; unclear D gene. CDR3 size: 12 residues. The V end was cut by 5 bases, the J end by 1 base, with 5 bases between. Germline loops: CDR1 KGHSH, CDR2 LQKENI. The CDR3 here is CASSNRQETQYF. The CDR3 region has the DNA TGTGCCAGCTCAAACCGCCAAGAGACCCAGTACTTC.

This clonotype has a handful of counts. The genes are TRBV20-1 and TRBJ2-1, with a possible D match to TRBD2 (5 bases). The CDR3 is 24 residues long. Between the trimmed V and J ends, which lost 1 base and 2 bases, there was a span of 39 bases. Germline V lookup: CDR1 DFQATT, CDR2 SNEGSKA (reference sequence). The CDR3 coding sequence is TGCAGTGCTAGAGTTTTCATAACGTCGAAGGATGATAAAGTTGAGGGAGTCACCTACAATGAGCAGTTCTTC. It translates to CSARVFITSKDDKVEGVTYNEQFF.

This clonotype was observed at least ten times. The J gene is TRBJ2-1, the V gene TRBV7-9; 10 nucleotides line up with TRBD1. V lost 1 base and J lost 7; bases outside the gene matches: 10. Germline V lookup: CDR1 SEHNR, CDR2 FQNEAQ (reference sequence). This CDR3 has 17 amino acids. CDR3 bases: TGTGCCAGCAGCTTAGACCCCGGACAGGGGGGGAAAAATGAGCAGTTCTTC. Translation gives CASSLDPGQGGKNEQFF.

This clonotype was observed at least ten times. The chain recombines TRBV28 with TRBJ1-1, with 7 bases fitting TRBD1. Germline V gives CDR1 MDHEN, CDR2 SYDVKM. The ends lost 6 bases at V and 5 bases at J; junction bases unmatched: 12. There are 15 residues in the CDR3. The CDR3 here is CASSNYQGGRTEAFF. In DNA form, the CDR3 reads TGTGCCAGCAGCAACTATCAGGGGGGGAGGACTGAAGCTTTCTTT.